A selection of T cell receptor beta chains follows, all from one sample in a study of T cells in Graves' hyperthyroidism and ophthalmopathy. In TCRdb, the multiplex PCR reads were re-called with MiXCR into one record per CDR3 protein. The repertoire includes approximately 870,000 distinct CDR3 sequences, roughly 40% of them detected once, and approximately 8.7% sits in the top ten. Sequencing was carried out using blood. All receptors derive from a man younger than 35 with Graves' hyperthyroidism. Both conserved end residues are part of each CDR3. D genes are given only for firm matches. For some rows the clone size is stated as once, few or many, or as a class when expanded; others skip it.

d_gene	v_gene	abundance	j_gene	CDR3aa	CDR3nt
-	TRBV12-3/TRBV12-4	few	TRBJ1-1	CASRSPGYTEAFF	TGTGCCAGCAGATCGCCAGGGTATACTGAAGCTTTCTTT
TRBD1	TRBV7-2	few	TRBJ1-5	CASSLFPGQGAFNQPQHF	TGTGCCAGCAGTCTTTTCCCGGGACAGGGGGCATTCAATCAGCCCCAGCATTTT
TRBD1	TRBV5-1	-	TRBJ1-1	CASSATRGDTEAFF	TGCGCCAGCAGCGCGACCAGGGGGGACACTGAAGCTTTCTTT
TRBD1	TRBV6-5	-	TRBJ2-6	CASTETGVGGANVLTF	TGTGCCAGCACCGAGACAGGGGTAGGTGGGGCCAACGTCCTGACTTTC
-	TRBV20-1	-	TRBJ1-1	CSARDKGLRGAFF	TGCAGTGCTAGAGATAAGGGGCTCAGGGGAGCTTTCTTT
-	TRBV7-9	-	TRBJ2-7	CASSAVGPGYEQYF	TGTGCCAGCAGCGCCGTGGGTCCGGGTTACGAGCAGTACTTC
TRBD2	TRBV10-3	many	TRBJ2-7	CAISDPGEGNEQYF	TGTGCCATCAGTGACCCTGGGGAGGGTAACGAGCAGTACTTC
-	TRBV11-1	-	TRBJ2-5	CASSLSVVVQETQYF	TGTGCCAGCAGCTTGTCTGTTGTGGTTCAAGAGACCCAGTACTTC
TRBD1	TRBV4-1	few	TRBJ1-2	CASSQDSQGQSYGYTF	TGCGCCAGCAGCCAAGATAGCCAGGGACAGTCCTATGGCTACACCTTC
TRBD2	TRBV7-9	few	TRBJ2-5	CASSRLAGGPAGETQYF	TGTGCCAGCAGCCGACTAGCGGGAGGCCCGGCAGGAGAGACCCAGTACTTC
TRBD1	TRBV20-1	once	TRBJ1-1	CSAGPGTGAGTEAFF	TGCAGTGCGGGTCCCGGGACAGGGGCGGGAACTGAAGCTTTCTTT
TRBD1	TRBV7-9	-	TRBJ2-7	CASSRTGTGPYEQYF	TGTGCCAGCAGCCGCACCGGGACAGGGCCCTACGAGCAGTACTTC
-	TRBV7-2	few	TRBJ2-5	CASSPPRNQETQYF	TGTGCCAGCAGCCCCCCTAGGAACCAAGAGACCCAGTACTTC
-	TRBV5-6	-	TRBJ2-5	CASSSYFPGSETQYF	TGTGCCAGCAGCTCTTACTTTCCGGGCTCAGAGACCCAGTACTTC
TRBD2	TRBV12-5	-	TRBJ2-5	CASGLGLAEEETQYF	TGTGCTAGTGGTTTGGGACTAGCGGAGGAGGAGACCCAGTACTTC
-	TRBV19	many	TRBJ1-2	CASSSNRDRKRDGYTF	TGTGCCAGTAGTTCGAACCGGGACCGCAAAAGGGATGGCTACACCTTC
-	TRBV20-1	few	TRBJ2-7	CSAWADSYEQYF	TGCAGTGCGTGGGCAGATTCCTACGAGCAGTACTTC
TRBD2	TRBV4-1	many	TRBJ2-7	CASSQPGTSGPTSYEQYF	TGCGCCAGCAGCCAACCCGGGACTAGCGGGCCGACCTCCTACGAGCAGTACTTC
TRBD2	TRBV12-3/TRBV12-4	many	TRBJ2-2	CASSPPGTRRVIGELFF	TGTGCCAGCAGCCCTCCCGGGACTAGGCGTGTCATCGGGGAGCTGTTTTTT
TRBD1	TRBV7-9	-	TRBJ1-3	CASSLAERGLANTIYF	TGTGCCAGCAGCTTGGCCGAGAGGGGGCTAGCGAACACCATATATTTT
-	TRBV15	-	TRBJ1-2	CATSKRATDTNYGYTF	TGTGCCACCAGCAAAAGGGCCACAGATACAAACTATGGCTACACCTTC
-	TRBV25-1	many	TRBJ1-1	CASSDPGWTEAFF	TGTGCCAGCAGTGACCCAGGGTGGACTGAAGCTTTCTTT
-	TRBV5-8	-	TRBJ1-1	CASSSNTFNTEAFF	TGTGCCAGCAGCTCTAACACGTTCAACACTGAAGCTTTCTTT
-	TRBV25-1	many	TRBJ1-2	CASSEYYSQQGSDGYTF	TGTGCCAGCAGTGAATATTACTCCCAACAGGGATCCGATGGCTACACCTTC
-	TRBV2	-	TRBJ2-7	CASSPHSSYEQYF	TGTGCCAGCAGTCCGCATTCTAGCTACGAGCAGTACTTC
TRBD1	TRBV19	-	TRBJ1-1	CASTGTGTFPSTEAFF	TGTGCCAGTACCGGGACAGGGACTTTCCCCAGCACTGAAGCTTTCTTT
-	TRBV6-5	-	TRBJ2-7	CASSYSLDYEQYF	TGTGCCAGCAGTTACTCACTGGACTACGAGCAGTACTTC
-	TRBV6-5	many	TRBJ1-6	CASSIQGSPLHF	TGTGCCAGCAGTATCCAGGGGTCACCCCTCCACTTT
TRBD1	TRBV6-6	many	TRBJ1-4	CASNVQGGLEKLFF	TGTGCCAGCAATGTACAGGGGGGATTGGAAAAACTGTTTTTT
TRBD2	TRBV6-5	-	TRBJ2-5	CASSATSGGGETQYF	TGTGCCAGCAGTGCAACTAGCGGGGGAGGAGAGACCCAGTACTTC
-	TRBV3-1	many	TRBJ2-5	CASRRRETQYF	TGTGCCAGCAGAAGGAGGGAGACCCAGTACTTC
-	TRBV14	-	TRBJ2-7	CASSHQDGTYEQYF	TGTGCCAGCAGCCATCAGGACGGAACCTACGAGCAGTACTTC
TRBD1	TRBV12-3/TRBV12-4	few	TRBJ2-7	CASSPGQLISYEQYF	TGTGCCAGCAGCCCGGGACAGCTAATCTCCTACGAGCAGTACTTC